A selection of T cell receptor beta chains follows, all from one sample in a study of blood T cell repertoires in COVID-19. Measured with immunoSEQ multiplex PCR; TCRdb has only the in-frame clones, and not every one. The sample records 110,000 to 150,000 clones, more than 65% being singletons. Material for sequencing was peripheral blood. Every receptor here comes from a human donor in a cohort sampled during active COVID-19. The CDR3 runs from the conserved cysteine through the conserved F or W. D genes are given only for firm matches.

TRBV3-1/TRBV3-2,16,-,TRBJ2-3,CASSLGRSRSTDTQYF
TRBV11-3,15,TRBD1,TRBJ1-1,CASSRGTGENTEAFF
TRBV7-9,12,-,TRBJ2-7,CASSSLGNEQYF
TRBV7-9,19,TRBD1,TRBJ2-3,CASSPQHTLDRHFTDTQYF
TRBV14,19,TRBD2,TRBJ2-1,CASSQDPRDYRSSYNEQFF
TRBV19,14,TRBD1,TRBJ2-7,CASSRQGISYEQYF
TRBV15,15,TRBD1,TRBJ2-7,CATSRDPGQAYEQYF
TRBV28,12,-,TRBJ1-6,CASSFRRSPLHF
TRBV5-5,14,-,TRBJ2-2,CASSLGGPDGELFF
TRBV11-2,15,-,TRBJ2-3,CASSLGGGYTDTQYF
TRBV5-1,14,-,TRBJ2-5,CASSLALVRETQYF
TRBV11-3,15,-,TRBJ2-1,CASSRGGESYNEQFF
TRBV10-3,19,TRBD1,TRBJ1-2,CAISESGRGPRGANYGYTF
TRBV6-5,14,TRBD1,TRBJ2-1,CASSYSRGRGEQFF
TRBV5-1,15,-,TRBJ2-5,CASSLRGMQWETQYF
TRBV11-2,15,TRBD2,TRBJ2-1,CASSSLAGGNNEQFF
TRBV25-1,15,TRBD2,TRBJ2-2,CASSRRGGDTGELFF
TRBV24-1,11,-,TRBJ1-2,CATGGGRGYTF
TRBV28,14,-,TRBJ1-2,CASSFVGVYGGYTF
TRBV19,17,TRBD1,TRBJ1-5,CASLTSGTGVSNQPQHF
TRBV11-2,14,-,TRBJ1-1,CASRSTGMATEAFF
TRBV4-1,17,-,TRBJ2-3,CASSQDSHFTSTDTQYF
TRBV5-6,14,TRBD1,TRBJ2-7,CASSWRTGPYEQYF
TRBV5-1,16,-,TRBJ1-3,CASSLAAVRSGNTIYF
TRBV27,13,-,TRBJ1-2,CASSLGGAYGYTF
TRBV7-2,14,-,TRBJ2-7,CASSPDRTTYEQYF
TRBV6-6,16,TRBD2,TRBJ2-1,CASRARGLADHNEQFF
TRBV7-3,15,-,TRBJ2-2,CASSRGTTGTGELFF
TRBV2,14,-,TRBJ1-2,CASSEGTPGDGYTF
TRBV6-1,13,TRBD1,TRBJ1-2,CASSPTGDYGYTF
TRBV5-1,16,TRBD1,TRBJ2-3,CASSRQGAQGTDTQYF
TRBV4-2,15,TRBD1,TRBJ2-1,CASSQPGQGFYEQFF
TRBV7-3,12,TRBD1,TRBJ1-4,CASSVPGGKLFF
TRBV5-8,14,TRBD1,TRBJ1-2,CASSPTGGGYGYTF
TRBV5-4,14,-,TRBJ1-2,CASSLVSGNYGYTF
TRBV21-1,15,-,TRBJ1-2,CASRTTGGGNYGYTF
TRBV6-6,14,-,TRBJ2-5,CASRAPVSKRTQYF
TRBV6-5,14,-,TRBJ1-3,CASRDSALGNTIYF
TRBV3-1/TRBV3-2,12,-,TRBJ2-7,CASSQDLAEQYF
TRBV7-6,14,TRBD1,TRBJ2-3,CASSRTGHTDTQYF
TRBV27,14,-,TRBJ2-1,CASSRASSYNEQFF
TRBV12-3/TRBV12-4,13,TRBD2,TRBJ2-5,CASSGGALETQYF
TRBV27,17,-,TRBJ2-6,CASSLDRWNSGANVLTF
TRBV5-1,14,TRBD1,TRBJ2-7,CASSLRQGTYEQYF
TRBV7-9,15,-,TRBJ2-3,CASSPDPPGADTQYF
TRBV6-5,12,-,TRBJ1-6,CASTVRDSPLHF
TRBV30,13,-,TRBJ1-2,CAWAPRQNYGYTF
TRBV3-1/TRBV3-2,15,TRBD1,TRBJ1-6,CASSHGTGVVSPLHF
TRBV19,14,-,TRBJ2-7,CASSMAGRTYEQYF
TRBV5-1,13,-,TRBJ1-6,CASSYGYNSPLHF
TRBV2,16,-,TRBJ2-3,CASSEAATTSTDTQYF
TRBV18,20,TRBD1,TRBJ1-1,CASSPSKGHRGMGTGDVAFF
TRBV5-8,17,-,TRBJ1-3,CASSLAGGKHSGNTIYF
TRBV6-5,14,-,TRBJ1-1,CASSYSRGTTEAFF
TRBV7-9,16,-,TRBJ2-1,CASSFLRGRTSNEQFF
TRBV4-2,14,TRBD1,TRBJ2-4,CASSPRDRSGIQYF
TRBV19,17,-,TRBJ2-3,CASSIGRGALGTDTQYF
TRBV5-1,14,TRBD1,TRBJ1-5,CASSLDSGGKPQHF
TRBV2,12,-,TRBJ1-2,CAGGGNSYGYTF
TRBV6-7,17,-,TRBJ2-4,CASSCYRAGLAKNIQYF